This T cell receptor (beta chain) emerged from a study of a mutant IDH1 vaccine in newly diagnosed glioma. Turning to the study itself: Vaccination began 4-6 weeks post radiotherapy alone, or with temozolomide cycles. The sex distribution of treated patients was 62.5% male and roughly 38% female, with a mean age of around 40 years. The therapy given earlier, which was standard therapy, consisted of radiotherapy, temozolomide, or both, and most of the patients received both.

Of note for this clone: The antigen is undetermined.

Time point denoted: week 47, end of study. A 20-mer mutant IDH1 peptide at 300 ug was injected subcutaneously with topical imiquimod. Eight vaccinations were given in weeks 1, 3, 5, 7, 11, 15, 19 and 23. Only in-frame clones appear in the TCRdb table, and some are missing; sequencing was by immunoSEQ multiplex PCR. The sample shows 77,000 or so clones, roughly four fifths of them seen only once. The V gene end was trimmed by 3 bases and the J gene end by 3 bases; junction bases not matched to a gene: 7. This CDR3 has 17 residues. CDR1 and CDR2 (germline): KGHSH, LQKENI. The sequencing used PBMCs, collected from a glioma patient whose treatment included an IDH1 peptide vaccine. This receptor was taken from a man between 40 and 49 years old with glioma. This chain uses TRBV18 with TRBJ2-7; TRBD2 matches at 14 bases. CDR3 nucleotides: TGTGCCAGCTCACCGACTAGCGGGAGGGTACCCTACTACGAGCAGTACTTC. Amino acid sequence: CASSPTSGRVPYYEQYF. Filled out from reference TRBV18 and TRBJ2-7, the complete variable domain reads NAGVMQNPRHLVRRRGQEARLRCSPMKGHSHVYWYRQLPEEGLKFMVYLQKENIIDESGMPKERFSAEFPKEGPSILRIQQVVRGDSAAYFCASSPTSGRVPYYEQYFGPGTRLTVT.